This entry features one TCR beta chain sequence. CDR3 length: 13 amino acids. Per germline, CDR1 SGHDT and CDR2 YYEEEE. V lost 8 bases and J lost 4, with 13 bases in between. The source of the sample is a study of cytomegalovirus exposure and HLA in healthy donors. The repertoire was sequenced with immunoSEQ multiplex PCR; TCRdb's copy has only in-frame clones and lacks some. The sample lists roughly 100,000 clones; around 85% were seen once. The sequencing sample was made of PBMCs. The rearrangement joins TRBV5-6 to TRBJ2-1; weak D call: TRBD2 (6 bases). This receptor was taken from a man between 18 and 35 years old in good health and CMV-seropositive. The CDR3 is CASGLASYNEQFF. Here the CDR3 DNA reads TGTGCCAGTGGGCTAGCGTCTTACAATGAGCAGTTCTTC.